Listed below are T cell receptor beta chains from one sample, sequenced in a study of OX40 agonist ivuxolimab in advanced cancers. Assay: immunoSEQ multiplex PCR; the TCRdb copy retains only in-frame clones and omits some. The data hold more than 70,000 clones, with approximately 83% observed a single time. The sample consisted of CD4+ or CD8+ T cells sorted from blood, taken in a trial of the OX40 agonist ivuxolimab. The receptors come from an adult with an advanced solid tumor such as melanoma, head and neck, liver or kidney cancer. The CDR3 runs from the conserved cysteine through the conserved F or W. A D gene is named only where the DNA matches it firmly. Size is omitted from some rows. Given values are once, few, many or a class for expanded clones.

j_gene | abundance | d_gene | v_gene | CDR3nt | CDR3aa
TRBJ2-3 | once | NA | TRBV5-1 | TGCGCCAGCAGACGGGACCTAACAGATACGCAGTATTTT | CASRRDLTDTQYF
TRBJ1-2 | NA | NA | TRBV30 | TGTGCCTGGAGTGTACGGGGCTATGGCTACACCTTC | CAWSVRGYGYTF
TRBJ2-1 | NA | TRBD2 | TRBV5-1 | TGCGCCAGCAGCCTGCTAGCGGGAGTAGGCAATGAGCAGTTCTTC | CASSLLAGVGNEQFF
TRBJ1-1 | few | NA | TRBV6-1 | TGTGCCAGCAGTCCTCGGCGGGGCGAAGGTGAAGCTTTCTTT | CASSPRRGEGEAFF
TRBJ2-2 | NA | TRBD1 | TRBV6-1 | TGTGCCAGCAGGGGACAGGGGAACACCGGGGAGCTGTTTTTT | CASRGQGNTGELFF
TRBJ2-2 | once | TRBD2 | TRBV5-4 | TGTGCCAGCAGCTTATCTAAAACTAGCGGGGGGAACACCGGGGAGCTGTTTTTT | CASSLSKTSGGNTGELFF
TRBJ2-1 | NA | TRBD2 | TRBV7-3 | TGTGCCAGCAGCACTACTAGCGGGAGAGGTGAGCAGTTCTTC | CASSTTSGRGEQFF
TRBJ2-5 | NA | NA | TRBV5-1 | TGCGCCAGCAGCCAACAGGGCCGAGAGACCCAGTACTTC | CASSQQGRETQYF
TRBJ1-5 | NA | NA | TRBV5-1 | TGCGCCAGCAGCCCGACGGGACAAAGCAATCAGCCCCAGCATTTT | CASSPTGQSNQPQHF
TRBJ2-7 | NA | NA | TRBV4-3 | TGCGCCAGCAGCCAAGATTTGGGGTACGAGCAGTACTTC | CASSQDLGYEQYF
TRBJ2-7 | once | NA | TRBV5-4 | TGTGCCAGCAGCGAAAAGACTAGTTTAAACGAGCAGTACTTC | CASSEKTSLNEQYF
TRBJ2-2 | NA | NA | TRBV7-7 | TGTGCCAGCAGCTCCGTGGCGAACACCGGGGAGCTGTTTTTT | CASSSVANTGELFF
TRBJ1-2 | NA | NA | TRBV29-1 | TGCAGCGTTGAAAGGTCGGGGCGCTACACCTTC | CSVERSGRYTF
TRBJ1-1 | NA | NA | TRBV2 | TGTGCCAGCAGTCGTTTCCCTGGGGCGCGGACTGAAGCTTTCTTT | CASSRFPGARTEAFF
TRBJ1-1 | NA | NA | TRBV6-6 | TGTGCCAGCAGTTACTCGAGGGAAGGGTCCACTGAAGCTTTCTTT | CASSYSREGSTEAFF
TRBJ2-1 | NA | TRBD2 | TRBV10-3 | TGTGCCATTGCTAGCGGGGGTAACAATGAGCAGTTCTTC | CAIASGGNNEQFF
TRBJ1-1 | NA | NA | TRBV6-5 | TGTGCCAGCAGTTACTCTCACCGGGGGGCTCGCGCTGAAGCTTTCTTT | CASSYSHRGARAEAFF
TRBJ2-5 | NA | TRBD2 | TRBV18 | TGTGCCAGCTCACCACCGGTTGGGACTAGCTCTTCCCGGGAGACCCAGTACTTC | CASSPPVGTSSSRETQYF
TRBJ2-3 | few | NA | TRBV11-3 | TGTGCCAGCAGCTTACAGCCGGGGGATACGCAGTATTTT | CASSLQPGDTQYF
TRBJ2-7 | NA | TRBD1 | TRBV5-1 | TGCGCCAGCAGCTTGGCAGGACAGGGTCTGTACGAGCAGTACTTC | CASSLAGQGLYEQYF
TRBJ2-7 | NA | NA | TRBV6-5 | TGTGCCAGCAGTTACTCCGGGACCCCCGTGGGAGAGCAGTACTTC | CASSYSGTPVGEQYF
TRBJ1-1 | NA | TRBD1 | TRBV7-9 | TGTGCCAGCAGACAGGACAGGGTCATTCGGAACACTGAAGCTTTCTTT | CASRQDRVIRNTEAFF
TRBJ2-1 | NA | NA | TRBV12-5 | TGTGCTAGTGGTAGCTGGAGACGTTTGGGGCAGTTCTTC | CASGSWRRLGQFF
TRBJ1-4 | NA | NA | TRBV7-8 | TGTGCCAGCAGCAAAGGGGCGGAATGGGGAAAACTGTTTTTT | CASSKGAEWGKLFF
TRBJ2-7 | NA | TRBD1 | TRBV30 | TGTGCCTGGAGCCGGACAGGGGCAACCTACGAGCAGTACTTC | CAWSRTGATYEQYF
TRBJ1-2 | NA | NA | TRBV7-9 | TGTGCCAGCAGTTCACGGTTGGAGGGTATGGGCGGCTACACCTTC | CASSSRLEGMGGYTF
TRBJ2-7 | NA | NA | TRBV6-5 | TGTGCCAGCAGTTACGGGACAAATTACGAGCAGTACTTC | CASSYGTNYEQYF
TRBJ1-4 | NA | NA | TRBV4-3 | TGCGCCAGCAGCCAGGACTCGACAGAGAATGAAAAACTGTTTTTT | CASSQDSTENEKLFF
TRBJ1-2 | NA | NA | TRBV19 | TGTGCCAGTAGTATCACGGACTCCAGCGGCTACACCTTC | CASSITDSSGYTF
TRBJ1-1 | NA | NA | TRBV28 | TGTGCCAGCAGCCTTCTTTTCGTCAGCTTCGCTTTCTTT | CASSLLFVSFAFF
TRBJ2-2 | NA | NA | TRBV7-7 | TGTGCCAGCAGCTCCACCGGGGAGCTGTTTTTT | CASSSTGELFF
TRBJ1-5 | NA | NA | TRBV19 | TGTGCCAGTACCCCCGGGGGGTTCAATCAGCCCCAGCATTTT | CASTPGGFNQPQHF
TRBJ1-1 | NA | NA | TRBV27 | TGTGCCAGCAGTTTTTTGTCAGGGGCGGCTTTCTTT | CASSFLSGAAFF
TRBJ2-6 | NA | NA | TRBV10-3 | TGTGCCATCAGCCCCTGGGACACTGGGGCCAACGTCCTGACTTTC | CAISPWDTGANVLTF